These 18 T cell receptor beta chains share one sample of origin, sequenced in a study of radiotherapy plus CTLA-4 blockade in lung cancer. TCRdb's table, derived via immunoSEQ multiplex PCR, lists solely in-frame clones and lacks some. This sample has about 51,000 clones, with 65% to 80% found just once. The material was peripheral blood, obtained from a patient treated with radiotherapy plus ipilimumab. All receptors derive from a human donor with non-small cell lung cancer whose response to radiotherapy plus ipilimumab could not be evaluated.

To note about this clone: The sample carries other DNA sequences with the same CDR3. V is TRBV30 and J is TRBJ1-6; no reliable D call. V was pared by 0 bases and J by 0 bases, with 9 bases between. The CDR3 is made up of 16 amino acids. Germline V CDR1 and CDR2: GTSNPN, SVGIG (reference sequence). In nucleotides, the CDR3 is TGTGCCTGGAGTGTAAGAGAAAGCTCCTATAATTCACCCCTCCACTTT. Encoded protein: CAWSVRESSYNSPLHF. Filled out from reference TRBV30 and TRBJ1-6, the complete variable domain reads SQTIHQWPATLVQPVGSPLSLECTVEGTSNPNLYWYRQAAGRGLQLLFYSVGIGQISSEVPQNLSASRPQDRQFILSSKKLLLSDSGFYLCAWSVRESSYNSPLHFGNGTRLTVT.

This chain links TRBV7-2 with TRBJ1-4; D might be TRBD1 (6 bases). The CDR3 has 15 residues. V was shortened by 4 bases and J by 8 bases, with 17 bases between the two germline ends. CDR1 is SGHTA and CDR2 is FQGNSA in the germline V gene. DNA of the CDR3: TGTGCCAGCAGCTCGCGACAGGCCGTTTCGGAAAAACTGTTTTTT. This codes for CASSSRQAVSEKLFF.

The V gene is TRBV5-1, the J gene TRBJ1-1; 7 bases agree with TRBD1. The trim removed 2 bases at V and 3 bases at J, leaving 1 base unmatched. This CDR3 is built from 13 residues. Germline V gene lookup returns CDR1 SGHRS and CDR2 YFSETQ. CDR3 bases: TGCGCCAGCAGCTTCCAGGGGGACACTGAAGCTTTCTTT. Its protein product is CASSFQGDTEAFF.

This chain joins TRBV19 and TRBJ2-1; perhaps TRBD2 as D (5 bases). In germline, CDR1 is LNHDA, CDR2 SQIVND (reference sequence). This CDR3 region has 12 residues. Trimming cost V 6 bases and J 6 bases, with 9 bases left between them. The CDR3 nucleotides read TGTGCCAGTAGCGAAACTAGCAATGAGCAGTTCTTC. This sequence encodes CASSETSNEQFF.

This rearrangement joins TRBV7-3 to TRBJ1-1; D might be TRBD1 (5 bases). The CDR3 runs to 13 residues. Germline lookup yields CDR1 SGHTA and CDR2 FQGTGA. V shed 5 bases and J shed 1 base, with 8 bases lying between them. CDR3 DNA: TGTGCCAGCAGCCAGCAGGGGAACACTGAAGCTTTCTTT. This translates into CASSQQGNTEAFF.

The CDR3 sequence: CATGSGRNEQFF. DNA of the CDR3: TGTGCCACCGGTAGCGGCCGAAATGAGCAGTTCTTC. This chain links TRBV15 with TRBJ2-1; possibly TRBD2 for D (6 bases). Germline CDR1 LNHNV, CDR2 YYDKDF (reference sequence). CDR3 length: 12 amino acids. V was shortened by 8 bases and J by 7 bases, with 12 bases between the two germline ends. Full variable domain (rest looked up from reference TRBV15 and TRBJ2-1): DAMVIQNPRYQVTQFGKPVTLSCSQTLNHNVMYWYQQKSSQAPKLLFHYYDKDFNNEADTPDNFQSRRPNTSFCFLDIRSPGLGDTAMYLCATGSGRNEQFFGPGTRLTVL.

This chain joins TRBV5-1 and TRBJ2-2; a weak D match, TRBD1 (5 bases). CDR1 SGHRS and CDR2 YFSETQ come from the germline V gene. There are 15 residues in the CDR3. Between the trimmed V and J ends, which lost 0 bases and 0 bases, there was a span of 6 bases. CDR3 in amino acids: CASSLDRSNTGELFF. Written as DNA, the CDR3 is TGCGCCAGCAGCTTGGACAGGTCGAACACCGGGGAGCTGTTTTTT.

The gene calls are TRBV5-1 and TRBJ2-4; 8 nucleotides agree with TRBD2. Germline V CDR1 and CDR2: SGHRS, YFSETQ. This CDR3 contains 14 residues. Losses at the gene ends were 1 base for V and 3 bases for J; bases not matched to a gene: 0. The CDR3 DNA follows: TGCGCCAGCAGCTTGAGCGGGAGCAAAAACATTCAGTACTTC. It codes for CASSLSGSKNIQYF. The full variable domain, its missing parts supplied by reference TRBV5-1 and TRBJ2-4, is KAGVTQTPRYLIKTRGQQVTLSCSPISGHRSVSWYQQTPGQGLQFLFEYFSETQRNKGNFPGRFSGRQFSNSRSEMNVSTLELGDSALYLCASSLSGSKNIQYFGAGTRLSVL.

This sequence joins TRBV7-2 and TRBJ2-5; 8 nucleotides align to TRBD2. This CDR3 comprises 15 residues. V was pared by 6 bases and J by 1 base, with 7 bases of the junction left unmatched. CDR1 is SGHTA, CDR2 FQGNSA, per germline. Here the CDR3 DNA reads TGTGCCAGCAGTTTGGCGGGAGGCCTCCAAGAGACCCAGTACTTC. Translating gives CASSLAGGLQETQYF.

The J gene is TRBJ2-1, the V gene TRBV4-3; tentative D call: TRBD2 (6 bases). The CDR3 runs 13 residues. The V end lost 3 bases, the J end lost 7 bases, and 10 bases lay between the germline ends. The germline V gene has CDR1 LGHNA and CDR2 YSLEER. The CDR3 reads CASSQGLLNEQFF. CDR3 DNA sequence: TGCGCCAGCAGCCAGGGACTGCTAAATGAGCAGTTCTTC.

The V call is TRBV11-1, the J call TRBJ2-1, with TRBD1 matching 7 bases. Germline CDR1 is SGHAT and CDR2 is FQDESV (reference sequence). This CDR3 is 12 amino acids long. Trimming cost V 5 bases and J 9 bases; bases outside gene matches: 4. CDR3 nucleotides: TGTGCCAGCAGCCCACAGGGGATTGAGCAGTTCTTC. Its translation is CASSPQGIEQFF.

This rearrangement joins TRBV4-2 to TRBJ2-7; the D gene is possibly TRBD2 (5 bases). Germline V gene data show CDR1 as LGHNA and CDR2 as YNFKEQ. Between the trimmed V and J ends, which lost 0 bases and 4 bases, there was a span of 10 bases. This CDR3 comprises 14 residues. CDR3 loop: CASSQDRTSYEQYF. CDR3 DNA: TGTGCCAGCAGCCAAGATAGGACTTCTTACGAGCAGTACTTC.

The rearrangement joins TRBV27 to TRBJ2-5; D may be TRBD2 (5 bases). The V and J ends lost 6 bases and 5 bases respectively, with 13 bases between them. CDR1 MNHEY and CDR2 SMNVEV come from the germline V gene (reference sequence). The CDR3 contains 13 residues. CDR3 sequence: CASRSGMGETQYF. For the CDR3, the DNA is TGTGCCAGCAGGTCCGGGATGGGTGAGACCCAGTACTTC.

This sequence joins TRBV28 and TRBJ1-2; D remains unclear. From germline, CDR1 is MDHEN and CDR2 SYDVKM. This CDR3 is 12 amino acids long. V was pared by 6 bases and J by 7 bases, with 12 bases between. The chain's CDR3 is CASSPEGAGYTF. The DNA for the CDR3 is TGTGCCAGCAGCCCCGAGGGCGCTGGCTACACCTTC.

The V call is TRBV6-5, the J call TRBJ2-5; no clear D. This CDR3 contains 15 residues. Trimming pared 1 base from V and 5 bases from J, leaving 14 bases between. CDR1 MNHEY and CDR2 SVGAGI come from the germline V gene. The CDR3 DNA reads TGTGCCAGCAGTTACTACTCGACGGCGCGGGAGACCCAGTACTTC. It codes for CASSYYSTARETQYF.

The chain is built from TRBV5-1 and TRBJ1-1; 8 bases match TRBD1. The CDR3 is made up of 16 amino acids. CDR1 and CDR2 from the germline V gene are SGHRS and YFSETQ. V gave up 3 bases and J gave up 4 bases; unmatched junction bases: 11. The CDR3 here is CASSWGQARMGTEAFF. The CDR3 DNA is TGCGCCAGCAGCTGGGGACAGGCTAGGATGGGCACTGAAGCTTTCTTT.

The rearrangement links TRBV19 to TRBJ2-5; tentative D call: TRBD2 (6 bases). The CDR3 runs to 14 residues. Germline lookup yields CDR1 LNHDA and CDR2 SQIVND (reference sequence). Trimming took 5 bases from V and 5 from J, leaving 15 bases between them. The chain's CDR3 is CASSPRDFSETQYF. The CDR3 DNA follows: TGTGCCAGTAGTCCCCGGGACTTTTCCGAGACCCAGTACTTC.

This clone was detected a few times. The chain employs TRBV28 and TRBJ1-2; a weak D match, TRBD1 (6 bases). Per the germline V gene, CDR1 is MDHEN and CDR2 is SYDVKM. CDR3 length: 11 amino acids. V lost 0 bases to trimming and J lost 14 bases, with 10 bases between them. The CDR3 here is CASSLWGASTF. The DNA of the CDR3 is TGTGCCAGCAGTTTATGGGGGGCGAGTACCTTC.